Listed below are T cell receptor beta chains from one sample, sequenced in a study of blood T cell repertoires in COVID-19. TCRdb's copy holds only in-frame clones and misses some; the assay was immunoSEQ multiplex PCR. This sample has tens of thousands of clones, with about 90% found just once. The source material was peripheral blood. The receptors were sampled from a human donor in a cohort sampled during active COVID-19. Each CDR3 is given without its conserved first and last residue. Each record gives: V gene, J gene, CDR3 protein.

TRBV4-1	TRBJ1-3	ASSQDRDSSGNTIY
TRBV5-1	TRBJ2-2	ASSLGLAAGELF
TRBV9	TRBJ2-5	ASSVDLGEETQY
TRBV6-5	TRBJ2-7	ASSSPLTYEQY
TRBV5-3	TRBJ2-4	ARSSGKLAGEKNIQY
TRBV3-1/TRBV3-2	TRBJ1-2	ASSPRQKAAYGYT
TRBV7-2	TRBJ2-1	ASSPSVNSVNEQF
TRBV5-1	TRBJ1-2	ASSSPTGTYGYT
TRBV28	TRBJ2-7	ASSLTTYEQY
TRBV28	TRBJ1-2	ASSLSSGPPFYGYT
TRBV2	TRBJ1-1	ASLNVAEAF
TRBV10-3	TRBJ1-1	ASLGQGRNTEAF
TRBV18	TRBJ1-2	ASSGTGGPLNYGYT
TRBV19	TRBJ1-5	ASYGQSNQPQH
TRBV6-1	TRBJ2-2	ASSEPGQPNTGELF
TRBV3-1/TRBV3-2	TRBJ1-6	ASSFKAGESWSSYNSPLH
TRBV7-3	TRBJ2-3	ASSLGGSTNTQY
TRBV7-2	TRBJ2-3	ASSEGQPSTDTQY
TRBV7-3	TRBJ2-3	ASSSGLAGVGDTQY
TRBV5-1	TRBJ2-1	ASSLRPDNNEQF
TRBV6-5	TRBJ1-2	ASSYAGQGSIGYT
TRBV12-3/TRBV12-4	TRBJ2-5	ASSETRETQY
TRBV18	TRBJ1-2	ASSTTGDYGYT
TRBV28	TRBJ1-2	ASRLTGTSNYGYT
TRBV11-2	TRBJ2-2	ASSLVITGELF
TRBV28	TRBJ1-5	ASSSTRTRSGDQPQH
TRBV5-1	TRBJ2-5	ASSSLGGATGHQETQY
TRBV24-1	TRBJ2-2	ATSDLQGGMNTGELF
TRBV19	TRBJ1-2	ASSTTGNYGYT
TRBV7-2	TRBJ1-1	ASSLERSGNTEAF
TRBV7-3	TRBJ2-3	ASSKKGLAGGTDTQY
TRBV9	TRBJ1-2	ASSRQAAVYGYT
TRBV5-6	TRBJ2-5	ASSNDMGGETQY
TRBV10-3	TRBJ2-3	AIMAGGSTDTQY
TRBV5-1	TRBJ2-2	ASSSFGGIDTGELF
TRBV6-1	TRBJ1-2	ASSEALGALGYGYT
TRBV28	TRBJ2-1	ASNLAGGPGNEQF
TRBV28	TRBJ1-2	ASSPQGGRPSNRGYT
TRBV6-4	TRBJ1-2	ASSVSSGNYGYT
TRBV28	TRBJ2-7	ASTRGGPYEQY
TRBV5-1	TRBJ2-7	ASSLAPELAGTSYEQY
TRBV6-6	TRBJ1-5	ASTVQRAQPQH
TRBV7-9	TRBJ2-2	ASIYEAGELF
TRBV4-2	TRBJ1-2	ASSQDKSLGGGYT
TRBV11-3	TRBJ1-1	ASSRHRAGDTEAF
TRBV19	TRBJ2-2	ASSTPLLVWNTGELF
TRBV7-2	TRBJ2-3	ASLGAGTSGGLSTDTQY
TRBV5-5	TRBJ2-2	ASSPQQGLFTGELF
TRBV3-1/TRBV3-2	TRBJ2-1	ASSQSRGNEQF
TRBV12-3/TRBV12-4	TRBJ2-1	ASTHREFDEQF